This T cell receptor beta chain derives from a study of T cells in tuberculosis. Germline values: CDR1 SGHKS, CDR2 YYEKEE (reference sequence). The CDR3 spans 14 residues. V dropped 6 bases and J dropped 8 bases, with 17 bases sitting between them. Thawed, overnight-rested PBMC were stained with GMM-loaded CD1B tetramer, viability dye and anti-CD3, then sorted. C32 glucose monomycolate from Rhodococcus equi was loaded onto the CD1B tetramers. Generated by immunoSEQ multiplex PCR, the TCRdb table keeps only in-frame clones and is missing some. The data show some 90,000 clones, approximately 90% seen once.

This TCR was recovered from an adult woman with latent tuberculosis. Sequenced: CD1b-GMM tetramer-negative cells sorted from PBMCs. V and J are TRBV5-5 and TRBJ1-4, with D unclear. Written as DNA, the CDR3 is TGTGCCAGCACTTGGATGGCGGATAGAGAAAAACTGTTTTTT. Protein: CASTWMADREKLFF.